The 10 T cell receptor beta chains reported below all come from one sample, sequenced in a study of radiotherapy plus CTLA-4 blockade in lung cancer. The table came from immunoSEQ multiplex PCR; TCRdb's copy has only in-frame clones and leaves some out. There are 30,000 to 35,000 clones in the sample; 70% occur only once, and 3.5% to 4.5% lies in the top ten. The sequencing here drew on peripheral blood, taken from a patient treated with radiotherapy plus ipilimumab. These receptors came from a human donor with non-small cell lung cancer who had stable disease on radiotherapy plus ipilimumab.

This CDR3 is CASSSTAHTGANVLTF. CDR3 sequence (DNA): TGTGCCAGCAGCTCAACGGCGCACACTGGGGCCAACGTCCTGACTTTC. V usage is TRBV11-3 and J usage is TRBJ2-6; D gene unclear. The CDR3 has 16 residues. The germline V gene encodes CDR1 SGHNT and CDR2 YENEEA. Trimming left V 4 bases short and J 2 bases short, with 12 bases between. The variable domain in full, completed from reference TRBV11-3 and TRBJ2-6, reads EAGVVQSPRYKIIEKKQPVAFWCNPISGHNTLYWYLQNLGQGPELLIRYENEEAVDDSQLPKDRFSAERLKGVDSTLKIQPAELGDSAVYLCASSSTAHTGANVLTFGAGSRLTVL.

J is TRBJ1-5 and V is TRBV5-1, with no clear D. Germline V CDR1 and CDR2: SGHRS, YFSETQ. The CDR3 length is 15 residues. Trimming cost V 0 bases and J 0 bases, with 7 bases left between them. CDR3 protein: CASSLGVSSNQPQHF. The CDR3 DNA reads as TGCGCCAGCAGCTTGGGGGTATCTAGCAATCAGCCCCAGCATTTT.

CDR3 nucleotides: TGCAGTGCTGATAGGGGAGAGACCCAGTACTTC. It encodes CSADRGETQYF. The rearrangement uses TRBV20-1 and TRBJ2-5, with D possibly being TRBD1 (5 bases). CDR1 is DFQATT, CDR2 SNEGSKA, per germline (reference sequence). There are 11 residues in the CDR3. Trimming stripped 5 bases from V and 4 bases from J, with 8 bases between.

This clone showed up just once. This rearrangement joins TRBV19 to TRBJ2-2; a possible D gene is TRBD1 (6 bases). There are 16 residues in the CDR3. Deletions cut 7 bases from V and 1 base from J, with 16 bases between. CDR1 is LNHDA, CDR2 SQIVND, per germline (reference sequence). For the CDR3, the DNA is TGTGCCAGTATTCTACAGGGTCACGGGAACACCGGGGAGCTGTTTTTT. It codes for CASILQGHGNTGELFF. The variable domain in full, with the rest retrieved from reference TRBV19 and TRBJ2-2, is DGGITQSPKYLFRKEGQNVTLSCEQNLNHDAMYWYRQDPGQGLRLIYYSQIVNDFQKGDIAEGYSVSREKKESFPLTVTSAQKNPTAFYLCASILQGHGNTGELFFGEGSRLTVL.

This clone has a handful of counts. The rearrangement links TRBV7-2 to TRBJ1-2, with 8 bases that match TRBD1. V gave up 0 bases and J gave up 8 bases; unmatched junction bases: 5. In germline, CDR1 is SGHTA, CDR2 FQGNSA. The CDR3 runs 14 residues. DNA of the CDR3: TGTGCCAGCAGCTTAGCCCGCGACAGGGGAGGCTACACCTTC. Translated, it gives CASSLARDRGGYTF.

The chain is built from TRBV7-9 and TRBJ2-2; TRBD2 might be the D (6 bases). The CDR3 totals 14 residues. Germline loops: CDR1 SEHNR, CDR2 FQNEAQ (reference sequence). V lost 0 bases, J lost 6 bases, and 8 bases lay in between. The CDR3 nucleotides read TGTGCCAGCAGCTTAGCAGGGACTGCCGGGGAGCTGTTTTTT. This translates into CASSLAGTAGELFF.

This clone is a singleton in its sample. This chain links TRBV7-9 with TRBJ1-4; TRBD1 agrees at 7 bases. Germline lookup yields CDR1 SEHNR and CDR2 FQNEAQ (reference sequence). Trimming at V came to 1 base and at J to 5 bases, leaving 7 bases not matched to a gene. The CDR3 has 16 amino acids. CDR3 loop: CASSLDGAGGNEKLFF. The CDR3 nucleotides read TGTGCCAGCAGCTTAGACGGGGCAGGGGGGAATGAAAAACTGTTTTTT.

The chain links TRBV30 to TRBJ2-1, with a weak D call TRBD2 (6 bases). This CDR3 is built from 13 residues. CDR1 and CDR2 (germline): GTSNPN, SVGIG (reference sequence). With 0 bases removed from V and 7 bases from J, the gap between germline ends came to 10 bases. The CDR3 DNA is TGTGCCTGGAGTGTCCTCCGGGGGAATGAGCAGTTCTTC. Protein product: CAWSVLRGNEQFF. Supplemented by reference TRBV30 and TRBJ2-1, the full variable domain reads SQTIHQWPATLVQPVGSPLSLECTVEGTSNPNLYWYRQAAGRGLQLLFYSVGIGQISSEVPQNLSASRPQDRQFILSSKKLLLSDSGFYLCAWSVLRGNEQFFGPGTRLTVL.

The V call is TRBV2, the J call TRBJ2-1; TRBD2 matches at 11 bases. Per the germline V gene, CDR1 is SNHLY and CDR2 is FYNNEI. The CDR3 length is 15 residues. The V and J ends lost 6 bases and 7 bases, in that order; junction bases with no gene match: 8. The CDR3 loop is CASRKTSGTVNEQFF. In DNA form, the CDR3 reads TGTGCCAGCAGGAAGACTAGCGGGACGGTTAATGAGCAGTTCTTC.

The table lists this clone with a few counts. The genes are TRBV7-6 and TRBJ1-1; a weak D match, TRBD1 (6 bases). V was pared by 5 bases and J by 7 bases, with 17 bases between. The CDR3 contains 14 residues. Germline-derived CDR1 and CDR2 are SGHVS and FNYEAQ. In nucleotides, the CDR3 is TGTGCCAGCAGCCGAGGGGGGGGCATGGGTGAAGCTTTCTTT. This sequence encodes CASSRGGGMGEAFF. The full variable domain, with the rest looked up from reference TRBV7-6 and TRBJ1-1, is GAGVSQSPRYKVTKRGQDVALRCDPISGHVSLYWYRQALGQGPEFLTYFNYEAQQDKSGLPNDRFSAERPEGSISTLTIQRTEQRDSAMYRCASSRGGGMGEAFFGQGTRLTVV.